These 5 T cell receptor beta chains were sequenced from one sample in a study of T-cell memory formation after mild COVID-19. MiXCR was run by TCRdb on the 5' RACE reads, yielding one entry per CDR3 protein. The sample includes roughly 400,000 distinct CDR3 sequences, about a sixth seen only once; the top ten take about 22%. The sample comprised PBMCs or a T cell subset sorted from them (not recorded which). The receptors here all came from a man aged 18-30 years who had mild COVID-19 (a few samples of this study predate the infection). Cell type and time point are not known.

This clonotype appeared a few times. The V and J genes are TRBV7-2 and TRBJ1-2, with D perhaps matching TRBD1 (5 bases). Trimming shortened V by 3 bases and J by 4 bases, and 12 bases separated the two germline ends. Germline lookup yields CDR1 SGHTA and CDR2 FQGNSA. This CDR3 comprises 14 residues. The CDR3 protein is CASSFGRQGYGYTF. CDR3 coding DNA: TGTGCCAGCAGCTTCGGCCGGCAGGGCTATGGCTACACCTTC. Full variable domain (remainder filled in from reference TRBV7-2 and TRBJ1-2): GAGVSQSPSNKVTEKGKDVELRCDPISGHTALYWYRQSLGQGLEFLIYFQGNSAPDKSGLPSDRFSAERTGGSVSTLTIQRTQQEDSAVYLCASSFGRQGYGYTFGSGTRLTVV.

The rearrangement uses TRBV2 and TRBJ2-5; possibly TRBD2 for D (6 bases). Germline V lookup: CDR1 SNHLY, CDR2 FYNNEI. V was clipped by 5 bases and J by 4 bases, with 14 bases between them. The CDR3 consists of 14 residues. CDR3 in DNA: TGTGCCAGCAGTCCGGACTTGCGGGGAGAGACCCAGTACTTC. Amino acid sequence: CASSPDLRGETQYF.

Only a few counts were recorded for this clonotype. This chain uses TRBV15 with TRBJ1-5, with 7 bases aligning to TRBD1. Germline values: CDR1 LNHNV, CDR2 YYDKDF (reference sequence). V shed 0 bases, J shed 6 bases, and the junction held 5 bases outside the gene matches. This CDR3 comprises 15 residues. CDR3 region: CATSRDVGGGQPQHF. The CDR3 nucleotides read TGTGCCACCAGCAGAGATGTAGGGGGCGGTCAGCCCCAGCATTTT. The variable domain in full, completed from reference TRBV15 and TRBJ1-5, reads DAMVIQNPRYQVTQFGKPVTLSCSQTLNHNVMYWYQQKSSQAPKLLFHYYDKDFNNEADTPDNFQSRRPNTSFCFLDIRSPGLGDTAMYLCATSRDVGGGQPQHFGDGTRLSIL.

The chain combines TRBV7-2 with TRBJ1-1; unclear D gene. Trimming pared 1 base from V and 1 base from J, leaving 10 bases between. The CDR3 contains 15 residues. Germline V CDR1 and CDR2: SGHTA, FQGNSA. In nucleotides, the CDR3 is TGTGCCAGCAGCTTAGAGGCGGGGAAGAACACTGAAGCTTTCTTT. It yields the protein CASSLEAGKNTEAFF.

This clonotype was found a few times. This rearrangement joins TRBV29-1 to TRBJ2-1; 11 nucleotides match TRBD1. The V and J ends lost 7 bases and 0 bases, in that order; junction bases with no gene match: 8. The CDR3 sequence is 16 residues long. Germline CDR1 and CDR2: SQVTM and ANQGSEA. CDR3 in amino acids: CSAPGTGGSSYNEQFF. The DNA for the CDR3 is TGCAGCGCACCCGGGACAGGGGGTAGCTCCTACAATGAGCAGTTCTTC.